Listed below are T cell receptor beta chains from one sample, sequenced in a study of patients and donors after allogeneic stem cell transplantation. One entry per CDR3 protein results from TCRdb running MiXCR on the RT-PCR reads. The data contain about a million distinct CDR3 sequences, around 17% of them singletons. Sequencing used blood, either unsorted or a sorted T cell fraction (not recorded which). The receptors derive from a human donor who was either an allogeneic HSCT recipient or a stem cell or donor lymphocyte infusion donor (not recorded which). It is not recorded whose cells these are; they may come from a transplant donor. Both conserved end residues are part of each CDR3. Fields, in order: J gene, clone size, D gene, V gene, CDR3 DNA, CDR3 protein. A D gene is named only where the DNA matches it firmly. Not every row has a clone size; where given, it reads once, few, many or a size class.

>TRBJ2-7|.|.|TRBV27
TGTGCCAGCAGTTTATCCCACTCCACCTACGAGCAGTACTTC
CASSLSHSTYEQYF
>TRBJ1-2|few|.|TRBV6-1
TGTGCCAGCAGTGAAGTAGGGGCAGGGGATGATACAGACACCTTC
CASSEVGAGDDTDTF
>TRBJ2-3|.|TRBD2|TRBV12-3/TRBV12-4
TGTGCCAGCGGCCCGAGCGGGAGGGTTACAGATACGCAGTATTTT
CASGPSGRVTDTQYF
>TRBJ1-2|.|.|TRBV2
TGTGCCAGCACTGGGAATAAAAACTATGGCTACACCTTC
CASTGNKNYGYTF
>TRBJ2-3|.|TRBD2|TRBV5-1
TGCGCCAGCAGCTTGGGGTTGTCTAGCGGGTCAGATACGCAGTATTTT
CASSLGLSSGSDTQYF
>TRBJ2-1|.|.|TRBV7-2
TGTGCCAGCAGCCGAGGGCGGCTAGGGGGGATGGGTGAGCAGTTCTTC
CASSRGRLGGMGEQFF
>TRBJ1-2|.|TRBD1|TRBV24-1
TGTGCCACCAGCCGAAGCCTGGACAGGGGTTACTACACCTTC
CATSRSLDRGYYTF
>TRBJ2-2|few|.|TRBV6-2/TRBV6-3
TGTGCCAGCAGTTACTCGAAAGGTCATTCCAAATTCGGGGAGCTGTTTTTT
CASSYSKGHSKFGELFF
>TRBJ2-5|few|.|TRBV7-9
TGTGCCAGCAGCACATTCCAGTTAAAAGAGACCCAGTACTTC
CASSTFQLKETQYF
>TRBJ2-1|few|TRBD1|TRBV12-3/TRBV12-4
TGTGCCAGCAGCAAGACAGGGAGCTCCTACAATGAGCAGTTCTTC
CASSKTGSSYNEQFF
>TRBJ2-7|.|.|TRBV20-1
TGCAGTGCTGTCGGGACCCACAGCTCCTACGAGCAGTACTTC
CSAVGTHSSYEQYF
>TRBJ2-1|few|TRBD2|TRBV4-1
TGCGCCAGCAGCCAAGCTAAAGTAGCGGGGTACAATGAGCAGTTCTTC
CASSQAKVAGYNEQFF
>TRBJ1-1|.|.|TRBV27
TGTGCCAGCAGTTTATATTCAGGGGCGAACACTGAAGCTTTCTTT
CASSLYSGANTEAFF
>TRBJ2-1|many|.|TRBV10-3
TGTGCCATCAGTGAGGAAAGGGGGAATGAGCAGTTCTTC
CAISEERGNEQFF
>TRBJ2-5|.|.|TRBV13
TGTGCCAGCAGCTTAAGTCTGAGGGCTGTGGAAGAGACCCAGTACTTC
CASSLSLRAVEETQYF
>TRBJ2-5|.|.|TRBV7-8
TGTGCCAGCAGCCCCCTAGATTCAGAAGAGACCCAGTACTTC
CASSPLDSEETQYF
>TRBJ1-5|few|.|TRBV12-3/TRBV12-4
TGTGCCAGCAGTCCCGACTCCTCCGGGAGGCCCCAGCATTTT
CASSPDSSGRPQHF
>TRBJ2-7|.|TRBD2|TRBV20-1
TGCAGTGCTAGGCCCTCTTTTCGCCTAGCGGGATTTGCCTACGAGCAGTACTTC
CSARPSFRLAGFAYEQYF
>TRBJ1-2|few|.|TRBV29-1
TGCAGCGTAGGCTCGACAGACGAAACCTATGGCTACACCTTC
CSVGSTDETYGYTF
>TRBJ1-6|.|.|TRBV10-3
TGTGCCATCAGCGAACAGGTCTCCTATAATTCACCCCTCCACTTT
CAISEQVSYNSPLHF
>TRBJ1-5|.|.|TRBV7-6
TGTGCCAGCAGCTATGACCCGGGACCTAGGCAGCCCCAGCATTTT
CASSYDPGPRQPQHF
>TRBJ2-2|.|.|TRBV2
TGTGCCAGCAGTGTTGCAGGTGGTAGCGGGGAGCTGTTTTTT
CASSVAGGSGELFF
>TRBJ2-7|.|TRBD1|TRBV5-1
TGCGCCAGCAGCTGGGGGACAGTGAGTGACTACGAGCAGTACTTC
CASSWGTVSDYEQYF
>TRBJ2-2|few|TRBD2|TRBV28
TGTGCCAGCAGTTTATTGGCTAGCGGGATACTGAACACCGGGGAGCTGTTTTTT
CASSLLASGILNTGELFF
>TRBJ2-7|.|TRBD1|TRBV12-3/TRBV12-4
TGTGCCAGCAGTCTGACCCGGGGACAGAGATTCTACGAGCAGTACTTC
CASSLTRGQRFYEQYF
>TRBJ2-7|few|.|TRBV18
TGTGCCAGCTCACCGCTTAGCGGAGCCGGAGGCGAGCAGTACTTC
CASSPLSGAGGEQYF
>TRBJ2-5|.|.|TRBV5-1
TGCGCCAGCAGCTCGGCAGGACTGTTTATCCAAGAGACCCAGTACTTC
CASSSAGLFIQETQYF
>TRBJ1-1|many|TRBD1|TRBV29-1
TGCAGCGGAGTTGGACAGGGGAACACTGAAGCTTTCTTT
CSGVGQGNTEAFF
>TRBJ2-7|.|TRBD1|TRBV4-1
TGCGCCAGCAGCCAAAAAGATTTCGGGACAGGGGTCTACGAGCAGTACTTC
CASSQKDFGTGVYEQYF